This is a list of T cell receptor beta chains from one sample in a study of identical twins. TCRdb called the 5' RACE reads again in MiXCR, with one record for every CDR3 protein. The table has 350,000 to 450,000 distinct CDR3 sequences, roughly 18% seen once; the top ten hold 9% to 15%. Sequencing was carried out using naive T cells sorted from blood. Source of these receptors: a middle-aged man in good health. Both conserved end residues are part of each CDR3. A D gene is named only where the DNA matches it firmly. Some rows have no size entry. The others give once, few or many, or a class for an expanded clone.

d_call,v_call,j_call,clone_size,cdr3_nt,cdr3_aa
-,TRBV10-3,TRBJ2-3,many,TGTGCCATCGCCCAGGGGACCGGGGTTACGCAGTATTTT,CAIAQGTGVTQYF
TRBD2,TRBV12-3/TRBV12-4,TRBJ2-1,-,TGTGCCAGCAGTTTCCGACTAGCGGGGCTGCTCGGAGATGAGCAGTTCTTC,CASSFRLAGLLGDEQFF
-,TRBV15,TRBJ2-5,-,TGTGCCACCAGCAGAGTCGACGGTCCTTGGGAGACCCAGTACTTC,CATSRVDGPWETQYF
-,TRBV29-1,TRBJ2-1,few,TGCAGCTACGAAGTGGATGAGCAGTTCTTC,CSYEVDEQFF
TRBD1,TRBV20-1,TRBJ1-5,-,TGCAGTGCGGGGGGACAGTTCAATCAGCCCCAGCATTTT,CSAGGQFNQPQHF
TRBD2,TRBV11-2,TRBJ2-1,few,TGTGCCAGCACCCTCCTACCCGGGGGGGCGGCCTACAATGAGCAGTTCTTC,CASTLLPGGAAYNEQFF
TRBD2,TRBV20-1,TRBJ2-5,-,TGCAGTGCTAGAGATCCGGCGGGAGTGGGAGAGACCCAGTACTTC,CSARDPAGVGETQYF
-,TRBV15,TRBJ2-7,few,TGTGCCACCAGCAGGCAGGGCTACGAGCAGTACTTC,CATSRQGYEQYF
TRBD1,TRBV25-1,TRBJ2-7,-,TGTGCCAGCAGTGCCTCCGGGGACAGGGTAAGCGAGCAGTACTTC,CASSASGDRVSEQYF
TRBD1,TRBV13,TRBJ2-3,-,TGTGCCAGCAGCCGGGACAGTCCAGATACGCAGTATTTT,CASSRDSPDTQYF
-,TRBV5-1,TRBJ1-4,-,TGCGCCAGCAGCCCCGGGACGGGAAATGAAAAACTGTTTTTT,CASSPGTGNEKLFF
TRBD1,TRBV20-1,TRBJ2-3,few,TGCAGTGCGGGACAGGGCGGAAATACGCAGTATTTT,CSAGQGGNTQYF
-,TRBV10-3,TRBJ2-1,-,TGTGCCATCAGGACACAGGGACCCTTGGACAATGAGCAGTTCTTC,CAIRTQGPLDNEQFF
-,TRBV20-1,TRBJ2-3,many,TGCAGTGCTTTAGGAGGGGCAGATACGCAGTATTTT,CSALGGADTQYF
TRBD2,TRBV4-2,TRBJ2-5,-,TGTGCCAGCAGCCAAGAAGGCGGAGTTAGCGGGCCTCCCCAGTACTTC,CASSQEGGVSGPPQYF
-,TRBV15,TRBJ1-3,-,TGTGCCACCAGCAGAGATAGACTGGGCGCCATATATTTT,CATSRDRLGAIYF
TRBD2,TRBV11-2,TRBJ2-7,-,TGTGCCAGCAGCCGGGGGGGTGGCAGAGCGGGGTCCTCCTACGAGCAGTACTTC,CASSRGGGRAGSSYEQYF
-,TRBV20-1,TRBJ2-5,few,TGCAGTGCTGAGGGTAATACCCAAGAGACCCAGTACTTC,CSAEGNTQETQYF
-,TRBV5-1,TRBJ2-1,-,TGCGCCAGCAGCTTACAGGACCCTGCCCATGAGCAGTTCTTC,CASSLQDPAHEQFF